This is a list of T cell receptor beta chains from one sample in a study of blood T cell repertoires in COVID-19. Data came from immunoSEQ multiplex PCR; TCRdb stores just in-frame clones and leaves some out. The data hold about 41,000 clones, with 85% to 90% observed a single time. The sequencing sample was made of peripheral blood. These receptors all come from a human donor in a cohort sampled during active COVID-19. CDR3s include the opening cysteine and the closing phenylalanine or tryptophan. The order of the fields is clone size, D gene, V gene, J gene, CDR3 protein, CDR3 DNA. The D gene is left open where the match is weak. Expanded clones are given a class, and other clones once, few, many or no size at all.

.	TRBD1	TRBV24-1	TRBJ1-2	CATSGYRGLDYGYTF	TGTGCCACCAGTGGGTACAGGGGGCTTGACTATGGCTACACCTTC
.	.	TRBV30	TRBJ1-3	CAWSSSGNTIYF	TGTGCCTGGTCGTCCTCTGGAAACACCATATATTTT
.	.	TRBV11-3	TRBJ1-5	CARGGFPDNQPQHF	TGTGCCAGGGGGGGGTTCCCTGACAATCAGCCCCAGCATTTT
.	TRBD2	TRBV19	TRBJ2-7	CASSNLAGGLEQYF	TGTGCCAGTAGTAACCTAGCGGGAGGGCTCGAGCAGTACTTC
.	.	TRBV3-1/TRBV3-2	TRBJ1-3	CASSQDLGGAKGNTIYF	TGTGCCAGCAGCCAAGATCTCGGAGGGGCGAAAGGAAACACCATATATTTT
.	.	TRBV11-2	TRBJ1-5	CASSLEGRDNQPQHF	TGTGCCAGCAGCTTAGAGGGCAGGGACAATCAGCCCCAGCATTTT
.	TRBD2	TRBV27	TRBJ2-5	CASSYGTSGRETQYF	TGTGCCAGCAGCTACGGGACTAGCGGGAGGGAGACCCAGTACTTC
.	.	TRBV11-1	TRBJ2-5	CASSFATEREETQYF	TGTGCCAGCAGCTTTGCCACTGAGAGGGAAGAGACCCAGTACTTC
.	TRBD1	TRBV6-5	TRBJ2-1	CASRDRGGNEQFF	TGTGCCAGCCGGGACAGGGGAGGGAATGAGCAGTTCTTC
.	.	TRBV28	TRBJ1-5	CASSPQGTSNQPQHF	TGTGCCAGCAGCCCCCAGGGGACGAGCAATCAGCCCCAGCATTTT
.	.	TRBV6-6	TRBJ2-3	CASSYSRGSTDTQYF	TGTGCCAGCAGTTATTCGCGGGGTAGCACAGATACGCAGTATTTT
few	TRBD2	TRBV30	TRBJ2-5	CAWSVGTSRTQYF	TGTGCCTGGAGTGTAGGGACTAGTAGGACCCAGTACTTC
.	.	TRBV5-5	TRBJ1-3	CASSLTFLAENTIYF	TGTGCCAGCAGCTTGACCTTCCTGGCGGAAAACACCATATATTTT
.	TRBD2	TRBV19	TRBJ2-1	CASSGRLAEGAYNEQFF	TGTGCCAGTAGTGGCAGACTAGCGGAGGGGGCCTACAATGAGCAGTTCTTC
.	.	TRBV30	TRBJ2-1	CAWADTSSYNEQFF	TGTGCCTGGGCGGACACCAGCTCCTACAATGAGCAGTTCTTC
.	.	TRBV11-2	TRBJ2-7	CASSLETGPAVSYEQYF	TGTGCCAGCAGCTTGGAAACAGGGCCGGCCGTGTCCTACGAGCAGTACTTC
.	TRBD1	TRBV28	TRBJ1-6	CAIRQGPSGNSPLHF	TGTGCCATACGACAGGGGCCATCGGGTAATTCACCCCTCCACTTT
few	TRBD1	TRBV6-6	TRBJ2-7	CASSYSRGGPAYEQYF	TGTGCCAGCAGTTACTCGAGAGGGGGCCCAGCCTACGAGCAGTACTTC
.	.	TRBV27	TRBJ2-5	CASSQRGTQYF	TGTGCCAGCAGCCAACGGGGGACCCAGTACTTC
.	TRBD2	TRBV4-1	TRBJ2-7	CASSQVIGSGRGEQYF	TGCGCCAGCAGCCAAGTGATAGGCAGCGGGAGGGGCGAGCAGTACTTC
once	.	TRBV27	TRBJ2-2	CASSSYLTGSVAGELFF	TGTGCCAGCAGTTCATATCTTACAGGGTCGGTGGCCGGGGAGCTGTTTTTT
.	.	TRBV5-4	TRBJ2-2	CASSPHTRNTGELFF	TGTGCCAGCAGCCCCCATACTAGAAACACCGGGGAGCTGTTTTTT
once	TRBD1	TRBV6-6	TRBJ1-5	CASSYAGGLQPQHF	TGTGCCAGCAGTTATGCAGGGGGCCTTCAGCCCCAGCATTTT
.	.	TRBV11-2	TRBJ1-2	CASSLVQGKSEGYTF	TGTGCCAGCAGCTTAGTGCAGGGAAAAAGTGAAGGCTACACCTTC
.	TRBD2	TRBV12-5	TRBJ2-1	CASSSLAGEQFF	TGTGCTAGCTCCTCTCTAGCGGGAGAACAGTTCTTC
.	.	TRBV24-1	TRBJ2-7	CATSDFDSPYEQYF	TGTGCCACCAGTGACTTCGACAGCCCCTACGAGCAGTACTTC
.	TRBD1	TRBV19	TRBJ1-6	CASSQGASANSPLHF	TGTGCCAGCTCACAGGGGGCATCGGCTAATTCACCCCTCCACTTT
.	.	TRBV19	TRBJ2-7	CASSIVGTSYEQYF	TGTGCCAGTAGTATCGTCGGGACTTCCTACGAGCAGTACTTC